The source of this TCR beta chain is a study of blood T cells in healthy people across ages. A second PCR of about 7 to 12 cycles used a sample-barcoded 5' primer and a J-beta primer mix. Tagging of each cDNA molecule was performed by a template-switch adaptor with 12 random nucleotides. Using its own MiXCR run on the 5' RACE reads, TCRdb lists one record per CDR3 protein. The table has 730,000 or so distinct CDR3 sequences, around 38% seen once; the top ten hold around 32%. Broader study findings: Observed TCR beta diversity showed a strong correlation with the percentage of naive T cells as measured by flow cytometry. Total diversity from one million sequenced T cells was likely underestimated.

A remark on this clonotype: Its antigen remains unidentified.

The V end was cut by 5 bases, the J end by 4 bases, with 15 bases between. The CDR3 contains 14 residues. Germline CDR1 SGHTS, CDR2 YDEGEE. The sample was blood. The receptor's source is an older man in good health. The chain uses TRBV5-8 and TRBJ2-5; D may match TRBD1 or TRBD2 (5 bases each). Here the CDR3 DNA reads TGTGCCAGCAGTAGGGACCCAGGACGAGAGACCCAGTACTTC. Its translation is CASSRDPGRETQYF.